This TCR beta chain was identified during a study of OX40 agonist ivuxolimab in advanced cancers. General study results and limits: In general, CD8+ T cells held more expanded clones than CD4+ did, on average.

Per the germline V gene, CDR1 is SGHRS and CDR2 is YFSETQ. The CDR3 runs to 16 residues. Trimming at V came to 4 bases and at J to 0 bases, leaving 7 bases not matched to a gene. Only in-frame clones appear in the TCRdb table, and some are missing; sequencing was by immunoSEQ multiplex PCR. The sample yields 37,000 or so clones, 60% to 80% seen once. Points on this clone: The antigen is not known.

The sample was CD4+ or CD8+ T cells sorted from blood, taken in a trial of the OX40 agonist ivuxolimab. J is TRBJ1-1 and V is TRBV5-1; 9 bases fit TRBD1. This receptor was identified in an adult with an advanced solid tumor such as melanoma, head and neck, liver or kidney cancer. CDR3 in amino acids: CASSPGQGLMNTEAFF. In nucleotides, the CDR3 is TGCGCCAGCAGCCCCGGACAGGGGCTCATGAACACTGAAGCTTTCTTT.